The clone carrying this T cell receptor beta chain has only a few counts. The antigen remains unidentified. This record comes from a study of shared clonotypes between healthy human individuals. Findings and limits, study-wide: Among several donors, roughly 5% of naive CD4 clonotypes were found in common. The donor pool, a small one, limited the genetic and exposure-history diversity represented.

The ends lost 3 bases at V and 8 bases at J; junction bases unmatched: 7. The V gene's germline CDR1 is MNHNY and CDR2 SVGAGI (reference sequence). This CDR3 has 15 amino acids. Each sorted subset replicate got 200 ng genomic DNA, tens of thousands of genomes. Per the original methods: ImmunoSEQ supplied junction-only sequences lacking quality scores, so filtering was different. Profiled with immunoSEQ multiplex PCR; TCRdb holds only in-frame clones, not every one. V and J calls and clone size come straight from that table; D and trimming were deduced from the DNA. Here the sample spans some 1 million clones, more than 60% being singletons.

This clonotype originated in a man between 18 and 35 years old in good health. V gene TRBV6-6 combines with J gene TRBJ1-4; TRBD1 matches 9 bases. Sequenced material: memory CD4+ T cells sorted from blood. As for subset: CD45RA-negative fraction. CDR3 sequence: CASSYQTGGMEKLFF. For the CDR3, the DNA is TGTGCCAGCAGTTATCAGACAGGGGGGATGGAAAAACTGTTTTTT.